This paragraph covers one T cell receptor beta chain sequence. 13 Jbeta primers and 60 Vbeta primers were used for the PCR. Clones were sequenced by immunoSEQ multiplex PCR, and TCRdb holds only the in-frame ones, with some missing. The table records 99,000 or so clones, approximately 76% of them present only once. The CDR3 has 14 amino acids. Germline CDR1 and CDR2: MGHDK and SYGVNS. The V gene end was trimmed by 4 bases and the J gene end by 6 bases; junction bases not matched to a gene: 6. This record comes from a study of cytomegalovirus exposure and HLA in healthy donors. The sequence derives from a young woman in good health and CMV-seropositive. The V call is TRBV25-1, the J call TRBJ1-2; 9 nucleotides line up with TRBD1. Input material: PBMCs. DNA for the CDR3: TGTGCCAGCAGTGCCGGACAGGGGTTACATGGCTACACCTTC. This codes for CASSAGQGLHGYTF.